This TCR beta chain is from a study of blood T cells in healthy people across ages. Background on the study: For every two T cells, template switching captured about one barcoded beta molecule.

As to this clonotype: Its matching antigen is unknown.

Study results and caveats: The CMV status of each donor remained undetermined, and this could have confounded shifts in expanded clonotypes.

The second PCR ran about 6 to 12 cycles with a sample-barcoded 5' primer and J-beta primers. TCRdb redid the calling of the 5' RACE reads with MiXCR, one entry per CDR3 protein. The repertoire has 1.8 million or so distinct CDR3 sequences, approximately 40% of them found once; the top ten carry around 23%. Source material: blood. This receptor was identified in a human donor in good health.

The DNA for the CDR3 is TGTGCCAGCAGCTTGGGACCCTCTAAAGGCCAAGAGACCCAGTACTTC. It translates to CASSLGPSKGQETQYF. The V call is TRBV7-2, the J call TRBJ2-5; TRBD1 or TRBD2 may be the D gene (5 bases each). Trimming removed 3 bases at V and 1 base at J, with 15 bases between. The germline V gene has CDR1 SGHTA and CDR2 FQGNSA. This CDR3 spans 16 amino acids.